The 9 T cell receptor beta chains given below trace back to one sample, sequenced in a study of CD8 T cells in Susac syndrome. cDNA came from about 0.5 to 1 ug RNA primed by random hexamers. TCRdb fed the immunoSEQ multiplex PCR reads into MiXCR, producing one record per CDR3 protein. The sample holds roughly 400,000 distinct CDR3 sequences, more than 70% seen once. Sample: CD8+ T cells from PBMCs. These receptors all stem from a human donor with multiple sclerosis.

The V gene is TRBV5-1, the J gene TRBJ2-7; D not resolved. From germline, CDR1 is SGHRS and CDR2 YFSETQ. V dropped 4 bases and J dropped 5 bases, with 10 bases sitting between them. The CDR3 contains 12 residues. CDR3 sequence (DNA): TGCGCCAGCAGCGGGCAGATCCACGAGCAGTACTTC. Residues: CASSGQIHEQYF.

This chain joins TRBV14 and TRBJ1-1; 8 positions agree with TRBD1. With V trimmed by 8 bases and J by 4 bases, 6 bases remained unmatched. There are 13 residues in the CDR3. Germline V gives CDR1 SGHDN, CDR2 FVKESK. The CDR3: CASRPRGLTEAFF. The CDR3 DNA reads TGTGCCAGCCGACCCAGGGGGCTCACTGAAGCTTTCTTT.

This rearrangement joins TRBV11-2 to TRBJ2-1; 9 nucleotides line up with TRBD1. CDR1 is SGHAT, CDR2 FQNNGV, per germline. The CDR3 contains 16 residues. Unmatched junction bases numbered 11, after V lost 5 bases and J lost 6 bases. The CDR3 loop is CASSRWGQGTPNEQFF. The CDR3, as DNA: TGTGCCAGCAGCAGGTGGGGACAGGGAACCCCCAATGAGCAGTTCTTC.

This clonotype was detected a few times. The V call is TRBV19, the J call TRBJ2-6; a weak D match, TRBD2 (5 bases). In germline, CDR1 is LNHDA, CDR2 SQIVND (reference sequence). V gave up 6 bases and J gave up 2 bases, with 11 bases separating them. This CDR3 spans 15 amino acids. CDR3: CASSQEEAGANVLTF. CDR3 coding DNA: TGTGCCAGTAGCCAGGAGGAGGCTGGGGCCAACGTCCTGACTTTC.

CDR3 in amino acids: CASRKIGTGSNEQFF. For the CDR3, the DNA is TGTGCCAGCAGAAAGATCGGAACAGGCTCCAATGAGCAGTTCTTC. The chain joins TRBV27 to TRBJ2-1; D possibly corresponds to TRBD1 (5 bases). The CDR3 has 15 residues. Trimming took 6 bases from V and 6 from J, leaving 18 bases between them. Germline lookup yields CDR1 MNHEY and CDR2 SMNVEV (reference sequence).

The chain has TRBV29-1 and TRBJ1-5, with 10 bases matching TRBD1. Per germline, CDR1 SQVTM and CDR2 ANQGSEA. The CDR3 spans 13 residues. V trimming: 8 bases; J trimming: 6 bases; junction bases outside the gene matches: 7. The DNA of the CDR3 is TGCAGCTTGGGGACAGGGGAGCCTCAGCCCCAGCATTTT. It yields the protein CSLGTGEPQPQHF.

In this sample, this clonotype turned up a few times. Compared with germline, one end of the junction differs, possibly owing to a read error. The chain recombines TRBV5-1 with TRBJ2-1; possibly TRBD1 or TRBD2 for D (5 bases each). The germline V gene has CDR1 SGHRS and CDR2 YFSETQ. The CDR3 sequence is 15 residues long. The CDR3, as DNA: TGCGCCAGCAGCTTCTGGGACGTCTCCGACAATGAGCAGTTCTTC. It translates to CASSFWDVSDNEQFF.

This clonotype occurred once. The V call is TRBV7-9, the J call TRBJ1-2; tentatively, D is TRBD1 (5 bases). The CDR3 runs 14 residues. The V and J ends lost 4 bases and 8 bases respectively, with 17 bases between them. Looked up from germline, CDR1 is SEHNR and CDR2 is FQNEAQ (reference sequence). The CDR3: CASSSLMGPSGYTF. Here the CDR3 DNA reads TGTGCCAGCAGCTCCCTAATGGGACCCAGCGGCTACACCTTC. The complete variable domain, with remaining parts taken from reference TRBV7-9 and TRBJ1-2, reads DTGVSQNPRHKITKRGQNVTFRCDPISEHNRLYWYRQTLGQGPEFLTYFQNEAQLEKSRLLSDRFSAERPKGSFSTLEIQRTEQGDSAMYLCASSSLMGPSGYTFGSGTRLTVV.

The chain links TRBV6-5 to TRBJ2-7; possible D gene TRBD2, 5 bases. Germline V CDR1 and CDR2: MNHEY, SVGAGI. The CDR3 is 15 amino acids. V was clipped by 0 bases and J by 4 bases, with 13 bases between them. CDR3 sequence reads: CASSYSAGESYEQYF. CDR3 bases: TGTGCCAGCAGTTACTCGGCCGGGGAAAGTTACGAGCAGTACTTC.